This TCR beta chain was profiled in a study of shared clonotypes between healthy human individuals. TCRdb's table, derived via immunoSEQ multiplex PCR, lists solely in-frame clones and lacks some. The sample records millions of clones, approximately 92% being singletons. The CDR3 length is 16 residues. Trimming shortened V by 6 bases and J by 0 bases, and 12 bases separated the two germline ends. Germline V lookup: CDR1 MNHNY, CDR2 SVGAGI (reference sequence). The specimen sequenced was naive CD4+ T cells sorted from blood. The subset: CD45RA+ positively selected. This sequence was found in a man younger than 30 in good health. The V call is TRBV6-6, the J call TRBJ1-6, with D uncertain. The chain's CDR3 is CASSKGKVSYNSPLHF. For the CDR3, the DNA is TGTGCCAGCAGCAAAGGGAAAGTCTCCTATAATTCACCCCTCCACTTT.